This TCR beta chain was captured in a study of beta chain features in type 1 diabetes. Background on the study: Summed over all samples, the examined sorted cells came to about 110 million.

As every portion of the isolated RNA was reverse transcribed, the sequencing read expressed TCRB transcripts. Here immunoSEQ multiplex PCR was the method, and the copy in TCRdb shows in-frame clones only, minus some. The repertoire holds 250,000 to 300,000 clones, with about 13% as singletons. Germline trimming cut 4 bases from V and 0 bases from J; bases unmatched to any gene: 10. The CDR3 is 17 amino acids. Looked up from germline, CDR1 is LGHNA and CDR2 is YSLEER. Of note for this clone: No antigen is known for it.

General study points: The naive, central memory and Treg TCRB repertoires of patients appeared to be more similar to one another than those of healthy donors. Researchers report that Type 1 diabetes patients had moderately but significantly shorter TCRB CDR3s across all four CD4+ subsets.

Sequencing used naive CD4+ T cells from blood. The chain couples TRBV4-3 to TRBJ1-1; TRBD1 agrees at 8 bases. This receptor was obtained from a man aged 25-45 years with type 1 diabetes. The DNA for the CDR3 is TGCGCCAGCAGCCGTCGACAGGGGTCCGGCATGAACACTGAAGCTTTCTTT. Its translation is CASSRRQGSGMNTEAFF.